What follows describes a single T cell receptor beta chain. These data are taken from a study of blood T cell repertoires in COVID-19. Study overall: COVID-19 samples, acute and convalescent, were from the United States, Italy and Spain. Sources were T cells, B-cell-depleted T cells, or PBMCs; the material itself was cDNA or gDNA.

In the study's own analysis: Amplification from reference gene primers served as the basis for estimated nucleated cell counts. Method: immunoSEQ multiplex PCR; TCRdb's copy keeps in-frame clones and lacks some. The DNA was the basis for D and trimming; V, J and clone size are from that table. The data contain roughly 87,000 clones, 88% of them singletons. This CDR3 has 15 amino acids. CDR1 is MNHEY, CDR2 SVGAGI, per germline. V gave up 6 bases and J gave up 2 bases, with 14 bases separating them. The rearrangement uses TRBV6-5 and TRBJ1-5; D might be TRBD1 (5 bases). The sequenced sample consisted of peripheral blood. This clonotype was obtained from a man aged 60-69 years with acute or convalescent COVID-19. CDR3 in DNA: TGTGCCAGCAGCTGGGGGGGGGATGGCAATCAGCCCCAGCATTTT. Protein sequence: CASSWGGDGNQPQHF.